The 17 T cell receptor beta chains below come from one sample, sequenced in a study of regulatory T cells in long-lasting Graves disease. To make TCR beta libraries, researchers used iRepertoire HTBI primers and Arm-PCR of CDR3 regions. One entry per CDR3 protein results from TCRdb running MiXCR on the multiplex PCR reads. The table records under 450,000 distinct CDR3 sequences, 15% to 20% of them present only once. Time point indicated: newly diagnosed GD, antithyroid drugs for less than 3 months. With RNA extracted from PBMCs as input, the TCR library was made. The sample was also reused in another study, on T cells in Graves' hyperthyroidism and ophthalmopathy.

Sequences were derived from peripheral blood mononuclear cells (PBMCs), sampled at new diagnosis, from a patient treated with antithyroid drugs. Receptors were obtained from a woman younger than 30 with Graves disease.

This clonotype occurred many times. The J gene is TRBJ2-3, the V gene TRBV3-1, with 7 nucleotides matching TRBD1. The CDR3 is 16 amino acids. Germline V lookup: CDR1 LGHDT, CDR2 YNNKEL (reference sequence). Trimming at V came to 4 bases and at J to 2 bases, leaving 9 bases not matched to a gene. CDR3 DNA: TGTGCCAGCAGCCTCGAGGGTGGACAGGACACAGATACGCAGTATTTT. Translating gives CASSLEGGQDTDTQYF.

This clonotype was picked up many times. This rearrangement joins TRBV2 to TRBJ2-1; D uncertain. The CDR3 is made up of 14 amino acids. The ends were cut back, 7 bases at V and 7 bases at J, with 17 bases in the middle. Germline CDR1 reads SNHLY; CDR2 reads FYNNEI. This chain's CDR3 is CASIQLSFKNEQFF. In DNA, the CDR3 is TGTGCCAGCATTCAATTGTCTTTCAAAAATGAGCAGTTCTTC.

This clonotype was seen at least ten times. This sequence joins TRBV5-1 and TRBJ2-7; D is possibly TRBD2 (6 bases). This CDR3 has 13 amino acids. Germline values: CDR1 SGHRS, CDR2 YFSETQ. V lost 4 bases and J lost 6, with 14 bases in between. The CDR3 is CASSQRENSEQYF. CDR3 nucleotides: TGCGCCAGCAGCCAACGGGAGAATTCCGAGCAGTACTTC. The entire variable domain, with the rest obtained from reference TRBV5-1 and TRBJ2-7, is as follows: KAGVTQTPRYLIKTRGQQVTLSCSPISGHRSVSWYQQTPGQGLQFLFEYFSETQRNKGNFPGRFSGRQFSNSRSEMNVSTLELGDSALYLCASSQRENSEQYFGPGTRLTVT.

This chain links TRBV28 with TRBJ2-7; D is perhaps TRBD2 (6 bases). Trimming removed 3 bases from V and 2 bases from J, with 14 bases in between. There are 15 residues in the CDR3. The germline gives CDR1 MDHEN, CDR2 SYDVKM. The CDR3 protein is CASSFEPGLPYEQYF. CDR3 in DNA: TGTGCCAGCAGTTTTGAGCCGGGACTTCCCTACGAGCAGTACTTC.

This clonotype was seen at least ten times. This chain links TRBV2 with TRBJ2-1; no definite D call. Trimming removed 1 base from V and 8 bases from J, with 9 bases in between. The CDR3 consists of 13 residues. The V gene's germline CDR1 is SNHLY and CDR2 FYNNEI. CDR3 sequence: CASSEEVSDEQFF. CDR3 coding DNA: TGTGCCAGCAGTGAAGAGGTTTCCGATGAGCAGTTCTTC.

In this sample, this clonotype turned up many times. The chain joins TRBV13 to TRBJ2-5; D may be TRBD2 (6 bases). The CDR3 extends over 15 amino acids. CDR1 and CDR2 (germline): PRHDT, FYEKMQ (reference sequence). V was cut by 4 bases and J by 4 bases, with 16 bases left in between. CDR3 DNA: TGTGCCAGCAGCTCGAGACTAGACAACATAGAGACCCAGTACTTC. Residues: CASSSRLDNIETQYF.

About this clonotype itself: One junction end does not reproduce the germline sequence, and a read error may be involved. J is TRBJ2-1 and V is TRBV6-2 or TRBV6-3, with 9 bases matching TRBD2. The CDR3 totals 18 residues. The germline V gene has CDR1 MNHEY and CDR2 SVGEGT. The CDR3: CAGRSYLAGLIHGNEQFF. CDR3 DNA: TGTGCCGGCAGGTCCTACCTAGCGGGGCTCATTCATGGCAATGAGCAGTTCTTC.

This chain joins TRBV19 and TRBJ2-3; the D is unclear. Germline V gives CDR1 LNHDA, CDR2 SQIVND (reference sequence). The CDR3 consists of 12 residues. V lost 3 bases to trimming and J lost 6 bases, with 7 bases between them. The CDR3 loop reads CASSIDGDTQYF. The CDR3 coding sequence is TGTGCCAGTAGTATTGATGGGGATACGCAGTATTTT.

This clonotype occurred a few times. The rearrangement links TRBV19 to TRBJ1-1, with D perhaps TRBD1 (5 bases). V shed 3 bases and J shed 2 bases, with 13 bases lying between them. The CDR3 totals 15 residues. Germline-derived CDR1 and CDR2 are LNHDA and SQIVND (reference sequence). The CDR3 nucleotides read TGTGCCAGTAGTATTGGGGCCTATTCTAACACTGAAGCTTTCTTT. Protein: CASSIGAYSNTEAFF.

Ten or more counts support this clonotype. The chain links TRBV7-9 to TRBJ2-1, with TRBD1 identical over 7 bases. With 3 bases clipped from V and 7 bases from J, the junction kept 18 bases outside the gene matches. This CDR3 spans 18 amino acids. Germline CDR1 reads SEHNR; CDR2 reads FQNEAQ (reference sequence). CDR3 sequence reads: CASSFLRQGRGRGNEQFF. The DNA for the CDR3 is TGTGCCAGCAGCTTCCTTCGACAGGGAAGGGGCAGGGGGAATGAGCAGTTCTTC. Filled out from reference TRBV7-9 and TRBJ2-1, the complete variable domain reads DTGVSQNPRHKITKRGQNVTFRCDPISEHNRLYWYRQTLGQGPEFLTYFQNEAQLEKSRLLSDRFSAERPKGSFSTLEIQRTEQGDSAMYLCASSFLRQGRGRGNEQFFGPGTRLTVL.

This clonotype occurred a few times. V is TRBV19 and J is TRBJ1-5; D is unclear. Trimming took 8 bases from V and 0 from J, leaving 14 bases between them. The CDR3 has 15 residues. From germline, CDR1 is LNHDA and CDR2 SQIVND (reference sequence). The chain's CDR3 is CASRSPGDSNQPQHF. CDR3 bases: TGTGCCAGTCGAAGTCCAGGAGATAGCAATCAGCCCCAGCATTTT.

The chain joins TRBV5-4 to TRBJ2-3; perhaps TRBD2 as D (6 bases). CDR3 size: 15 residues. V shed 3 bases and J shed 4 bases, with 15 bases lying between them. Per germline, CDR1 SGHNT and CDR2 YYREEE (reference sequence). The CDR3 coding sequence is TGTGCCAGCAGCTCCCCGGGACCGGGGGCAGATACGCAGTATTTT. It yields the protein CASSSPGPGADTQYF.

This clonotype was recorded at least ten times. The chain joins TRBV7-9 to TRBJ2-1; the D is unclear. In germline, CDR1 is SEHNR, CDR2 FQNEAQ (reference sequence). Trimming shortened V by 1 base and J by 8 bases, and 9 bases separated the two germline ends. The CDR3 is made up of 13 amino acids. CDR3 DNA sequence: TGTGCCAGCAGCTTAGAAGTTTTCGATGAGCAGTTCTTC. Residues: CASSLEVFDEQFF.

V and J are TRBV13 and TRBJ2-7; perhaps D is TRBD1 or TRBD2 (6 bases each). Germline CDR1 PRHDT, CDR2 FYEKMQ (reference sequence). Trimming stripped 1 base from V and 3 bases from J, with 13 bases between. The CDR3 runs to 15 residues. CDR3 DNA: TGTGCCAGCAGCTTAGTTGGGGGCGGGAACTACGAGCAGTACTTC. Translated, it gives CASSLVGGGNYEQYF.

The chain carries TRBV7-3 and TRBJ2-1; maybe TRBD1 (5 bases). This CDR3 comprises 18 residues. Trimming removed 4 bases at V and 7 bases at J, with 26 bases between. CDR1 is SGHTA, CDR2 FQGTGA, per germline. CDR3 in amino acids: CASSSSPDEQLPGNEQFF. Written as DNA, the CDR3 is TGTGCCAGCAGCTCCTCCCCCGATGAGCAGCTCCCAGGGAATGAGCAGTTCTTC.

The rearrangement uses TRBV18 and TRBJ2-7; the D call may be TRBD1 or TRBD2 (6 bases each). This CDR3 is built from 17 residues. V lost 5 bases, J lost 0 bases, and 20 bases lay in between. Per germline, CDR1 KGHSH and CDR2 LQKENI. The CDR3 nucleotides are TGTGCCAGCTCAATCAAACAGGGACTTCTGAGCTCCTACGAGCAGTACTTC. Its translation: CASSIKQGLLSSYEQYF. The full variable domain, completed using reference TRBV18 and TRBJ2-7, is NAGVMQNPRHLVRRRGQEARLRCSPMKGHSHVYWYRQLPEEGLKFMVYLQKENIIDESGMPKERFSAEFPKEGPSILRIQQVVRGDSAAYFCASSIKQGLLSSYEQYFGPGTRLTVT.

The chain has TRBV12-5 and TRBJ2-1, with 7 bases matching TRBD1. With 1 base clipped from V and 7 bases from J, the junction kept 4 bases outside the gene matches. Germline V gene sequence: CDR1 LGHNT, CDR2 FRNRAP. The CDR3 contains 14 residues. The DNA of the CDR3 is TGTGCTAGTGGTTTGGAGACAGGGCGAAATGAGCAGTTCTTC. Its protein is CASGLETGRNEQFF. Looking up the rest from reference TRBV12-5 and TRBJ2-1 gives the full variable domain: DARVTQTPRHKVTEMGQEVTMRCQPILGHNTVFWYRQTMMQGLELLAYFRNRAPLDDSGMPKDRFSAEMPDATLATLKIQPSEPRDSAVYFCASGLETGRNEQFFGPGTRLTVL.